Listed below are T cell receptor beta chains from one sample, sequenced in a study of long-term antiretroviral therapy in people with HIV. Some clones are missing from TCRdb's copy, which holds only in-frame ones; the method was immunoSEQ multiplex PCR. The repertoire has around 19,000 clones, 82% of them found once; the top ten carry around 10%. The starting material was unsorted PBMCs, obtained around 2.5 years after starting antiretroviral therapy. The origin of the receptors is a man between 35 and 55 years old with HIV. The CDR3 runs from the conserved cysteine through the conserved F or W. A D gene is named only where the DNA matches it firmly. Only part of the rows carry a size: once, few, many, or a class if the clone is expanded.

J: TRBJ1-2
V: TRBV4-2
D: .
size: .
CDR3: CASSQDSQGPNYGYTF

J: TRBJ1-4
V: TRBV9
D: .
size: .
CDR3: CASSVSAKNEKLFF

J: TRBJ1-1
V: TRBV5-1
D: .
size: .
CDR3: CASSSSGVGTEAFF

J: TRBJ2-3
V: TRBV6-1
D: .
size: .
CDR3: CASSEGQFSTDTQYF

J: TRBJ1-1
V: TRBV11-2
D: .
size: .
CDR3: CASSLGRKAEAFF

J: TRBJ2-5
V: TRBV6-1
D: .
size: .
CDR3: CASSKGLGETQYF

J: TRBJ2-2
V: TRBV5-1
D: .
size: .
CDR3: CASSLQGGSTGELFF

J: TRBJ1-2
V: TRBV20-1
D: .
size: once
CDR3: CSAAENGYTF

J: TRBJ2-1
V: TRBV25-1
D: .
size: .
CDR3: CASNRDVSDEQFF

J: TRBJ2-3
V: TRBV18
D: .
size: .
CDR3: CASSPPGPDTQYF

J: TRBJ1-3
V: TRBV7-2
D: .
size: .
CDR3: CASSPTDRNTIYF

J: TRBJ2-1
V: TRBV11-2
D: .
size: .
CDR3: CASSLDRQVNEQFF

J: TRBJ1-5
V: TRBV5-6
D: .
size: .
CDR3: CASSLYRDSNQPQHF

J: TRBJ1-3
V: TRBV4-3
D: .
size: .
CDR3: CASSQDRGNTIYF

J: TRBJ2-1
V: TRBV5-1
D: TRBD2
size: .
CDR3: CASSLAGGAVYNEQFF

J: TRBJ2-7
V: TRBV7-6
D: .
size: .
CDR3: CASSADTTYEQYF

J: TRBJ2-3
V: TRBV11-2
D: .
size: .
CDR3: CASRLWADTQYF

J: TRBJ2-3
V: TRBV7-9
D: .
size: .
CDR3: CASSLILNGPSTDTQYF

J: TRBJ2-3
V: TRBV11-2
D: .
size: .
CDR3: CASSFRGDTQYF

J: TRBJ1-4
V: TRBV7-9
D: .
size: .
CDR3: CASSLGTEHNEKLFF

J: TRBJ1-2
V: TRBV7-2
D: .
size: .
CDR3: CASSFTGTRGYTF

J: TRBJ1-5
V: TRBV5-1
D: .
size: .
CDR3: CASSIDGYSNQPQHF

J: TRBJ1-5
V: TRBV19
D: TRBD1
size: .
CDR3: CASTARDRGSNQPQHF

J: TRBJ2-7
V: TRBV7-2
D: .
size: .
CDR3: CASSLVRPGHHEQYF

J: TRBJ2-5
V: TRBV10-3
D: .
size: once
CDR3: CAISEPRRSGLQEETQYF

J: TRBJ2-3
V: TRBV19
D: .
size: once
CDR3: CASTGLDGNTQYF

J: TRBJ1-5
V: TRBV18
D: TRBD1
size: few
CDR3: CASSPGTGDGNQPQHF

J: TRBJ1-1
V: TRBV18
D: TRBD1
size: .
CDR3: CASSPYRGTEAFF

J: TRBJ1-6
V: TRBV6-1
D: .
size: .
CDR3: CASSDGIGLGYNSPLHF

J: TRBJ1-1
V: TRBV29-1
D: .
size: .
CDR3: CSVDNGGTEAFF

J: TRBJ1-5
V: TRBV5-1
D: .
size: .
CDR3: CASSSGDGINQPQHF

J: TRBJ1-1
V: TRBV18
D: .
size: once
CDR3: CASSTPGKKKNTEAFF

J: TRBJ2-3
V: TRBV18
D: TRBD2
size: .
CDR3: CASSPGVSGRDTQYF

J: TRBJ2-7
V: TRBV6-5
D: .
size: .
CDR3: CASSYLKGYEQYF

J: TRBJ2-1
V: TRBV18
D: .
size: .
CDR3: CASSPGSNEQFF

J: TRBJ2-1
V: TRBV18
D: TRBD1
size: .
CDR3: CASSPPVQGAINEQFF

J: TRBJ2-4
V: TRBV13
D: TRBD2
size: .
CDR3: CASSPRASGGRENIQYF

J: TRBJ2-7
V: TRBV11-2
D: .
size: .
CDR3: CASSLTQGPLYEQYF

J: TRBJ1-4
V: TRBV5-1
D: .
size: .
CDR3: CASAPSGYNEKLFF

J: TRBJ1-5
V: TRBV27
D: .
size: medium-sized
CDR3: CASSLRDPVGNQPQHF

J: TRBJ1-1
V: TRBV7-6
D: .
size: .
CDR3: CASSLYKNTEAFF

J: TRBJ2-3
V: TRBV18
D: TRBD2
size: once
CDR3: CASSLLAALTDTQYF

J: TRBJ1-2
V: TRBV7-9
D: .
size: few
CDR3: CASSFGSHYGYTF

J: TRBJ2-2
V: TRBV19
D: .
size: .
CDR3: CASSMFTSRSGELFF

J: TRBJ2-3
V: TRBV28
D: .
size: .
CDR3: CASRSGRAISTDTQYF